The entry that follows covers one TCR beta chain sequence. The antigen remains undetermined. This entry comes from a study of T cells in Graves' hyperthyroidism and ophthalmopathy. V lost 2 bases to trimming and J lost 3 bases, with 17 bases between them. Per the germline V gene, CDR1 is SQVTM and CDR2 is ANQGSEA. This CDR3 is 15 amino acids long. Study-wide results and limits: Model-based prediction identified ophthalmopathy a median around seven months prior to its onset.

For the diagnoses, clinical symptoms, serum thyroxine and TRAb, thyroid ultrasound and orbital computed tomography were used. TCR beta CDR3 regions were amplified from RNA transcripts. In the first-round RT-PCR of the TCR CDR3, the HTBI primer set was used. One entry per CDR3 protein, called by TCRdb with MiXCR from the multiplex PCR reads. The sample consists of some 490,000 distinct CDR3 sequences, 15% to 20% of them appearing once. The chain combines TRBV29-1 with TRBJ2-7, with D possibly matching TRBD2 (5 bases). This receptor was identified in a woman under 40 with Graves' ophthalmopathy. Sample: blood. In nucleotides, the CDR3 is TGCAGCGTTGAAACCTCCCACGGGATTAACTACGAGCAGTACTTC. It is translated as CSVETSHGINYEQYF.